Sequencing of this T cell receptor beta chain was carried out in a study of T cell responses to AZD1222 COVID-19 vaccine. Libraries were prepared by immunoSEQ multiplex PCR; TCRdb keeps only in-frame clonotypes and omits some of them. Among roughly 180,000 clones listed, roughly nine tenths were seen once. CDR3 length equals 15 residues. V shed 2 bases and J shed 9 bases, with 17 bases lying between them. CDR1 and CDR2 from the germline V gene are LNHNV and YYDKDF (reference sequence). The material was peripheral blood, obtained on day 0 of AZD1222 vaccination. The J gene is TRBJ2-1, the V gene TRBV15; D possibly uses TRBD1 or TRBD2 (5 bases each). The sequence was collected from an adult in good health. CDR3 in amino acids: CATSRPGGGFVEQFF. The CDR3 DNA sequence: TGTGCCACCAGCAGACCGGGTGGGGGTTTTGTTGAGCAGTTCTTC.